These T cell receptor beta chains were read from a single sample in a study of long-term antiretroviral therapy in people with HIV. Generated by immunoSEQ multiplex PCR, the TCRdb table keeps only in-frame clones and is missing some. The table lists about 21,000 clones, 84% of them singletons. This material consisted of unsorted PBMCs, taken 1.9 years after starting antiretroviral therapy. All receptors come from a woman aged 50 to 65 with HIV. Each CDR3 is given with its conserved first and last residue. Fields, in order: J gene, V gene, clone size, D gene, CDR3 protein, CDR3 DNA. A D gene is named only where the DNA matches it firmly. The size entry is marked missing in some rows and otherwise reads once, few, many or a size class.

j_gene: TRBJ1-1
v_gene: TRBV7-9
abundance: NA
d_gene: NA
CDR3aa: CASSHGHGNTEAFF
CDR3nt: TGTGCCAGCAGCCACGGACACGGTAACACTGAAGCTTTCTTT

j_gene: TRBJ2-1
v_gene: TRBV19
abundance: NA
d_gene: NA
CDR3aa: CASSPDYNEQFF
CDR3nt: TGTGCCAGTAGTCCCGATTACAATGAGCAGTTCTTC

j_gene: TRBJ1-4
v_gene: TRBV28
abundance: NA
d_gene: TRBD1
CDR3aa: CASSPLPGQGELFF
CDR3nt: TGTGCCAGCAGTCCCCTGCCCGGACAGGGGGAACTGTTTTTT

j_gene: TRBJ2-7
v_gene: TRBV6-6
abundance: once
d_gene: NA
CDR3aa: CASSPPMGFGSYEQYF
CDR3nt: TGTGCCAGCAGTCCTCCTATGGGGTTTGGATCCTACGAGCAGTACTTC

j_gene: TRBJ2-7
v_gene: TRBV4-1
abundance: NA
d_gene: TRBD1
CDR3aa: CASSPGQGAYEQYF
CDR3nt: TGCGCCAGCAGCCCGGGACAGGGCGCCTACGAGCAGTACTTC

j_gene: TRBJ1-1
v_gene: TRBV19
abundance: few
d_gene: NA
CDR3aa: CASTDRNTEAFF
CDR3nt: TGTGCCAGTACCGATCGGAACACTGAAGCTTTCTTT

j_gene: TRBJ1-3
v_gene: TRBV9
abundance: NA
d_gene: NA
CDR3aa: CASSPGRIGNTIYF
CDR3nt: TGTGCCAGCAGCCCCGGAAGAATAGGAAACACCATATATTTT

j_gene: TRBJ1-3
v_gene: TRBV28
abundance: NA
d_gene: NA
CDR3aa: CASSYPDARNTIYF
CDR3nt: TGTGCCAGCAGTTACCCGGACGCAAGAAACACCATATATTTT

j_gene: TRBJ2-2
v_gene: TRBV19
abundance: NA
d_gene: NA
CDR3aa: CASSGADSWNTGELFF
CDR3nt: TGTGCCAGTAGTGGGGCCGACTCCTGGAACACCGGGGAGCTGTTTTTT

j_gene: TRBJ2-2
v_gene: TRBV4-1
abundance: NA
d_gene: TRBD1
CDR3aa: CASSQADAYGTANTGELFF
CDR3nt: TGCGCCAGCAGCCAAGCCGACGCTTACGGGACAGCGAACACCGGGGAGCTGTTTTTT

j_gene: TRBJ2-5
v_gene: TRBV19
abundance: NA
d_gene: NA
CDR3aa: CATSNDFGAGGETQYF
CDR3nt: TGTGCCACTTCAAATGACTTTGGGGCCGGTGGGGAGACCCAGTACTTC

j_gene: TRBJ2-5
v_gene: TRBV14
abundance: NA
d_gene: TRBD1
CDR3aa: CASSEQGETQYF
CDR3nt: TGTGCCAGCAGCGAACAGGGGGAGACCCAGTACTTC

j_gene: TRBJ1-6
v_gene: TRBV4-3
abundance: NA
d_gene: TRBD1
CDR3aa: CASSQEGTGGSPLHF
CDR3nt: TGCGCCAGCAGCCAAGAGGGTACAGGGGGGTCACCCCTCCACTTT

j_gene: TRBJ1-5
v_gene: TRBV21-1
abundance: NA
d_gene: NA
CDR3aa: CATKWAGPNQPQHF
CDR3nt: TGTGCCACCAAGTGGGCGGGGCCCAATCAGCCCCAGCATTTT

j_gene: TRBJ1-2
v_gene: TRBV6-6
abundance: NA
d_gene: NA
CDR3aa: CASSYGTGSGGYTF
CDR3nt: TGTGCCAGCAGTTACGGGACGGGGAGTGGTGGCTACACCTTC

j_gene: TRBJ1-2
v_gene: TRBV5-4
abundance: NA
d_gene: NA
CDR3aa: CASSLKDSYGYTF
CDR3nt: TGTGCCAGCAGCTTGAAAGACAGCTATGGCTACACCTTC